This paragraph reports one TCR beta chain. Its antigen is not identified. Between the trimmed V and J ends, which lost 5 bases and 1 base, there was a span of 12 bases. The germline V gene has CDR1 SGHKS and CDR2 YYEKEE (reference sequence). The CDR3 is made up of 14 amino acids. The library targeted TCRbeta and was prepared with unique molecular identifiers. MiXCR was run by TCRdb on the PCR reads, yielding one entry per CDR3 protein. Of some 440,000 distinct CDR3 sequences in the sample, around 15% were seen once. This entry belongs to a study of T-cell reconstitution after alpha-beta-depleted transplantation in children. Study-level results: By about two months after transplant, alpha-beta T cells reportedly arose from several hundred graft clones that had expanded.

The sequence was obtained from a boy under two years old who had a stem cell transplant for Wiskott-Aldrich syndrome, so the T cells may come from the graft donor. The rearrangement uses TRBV5-5 and TRBJ1-1, with D maybe TRBD1 (6 bases). This sample comprised PBMCs, mostly from graft donor cells, obtained 360 days after TCRalphabeta/CD19-depleted stem cell transplant. The CDR3 nucleotides are TGTGCCAGCAGGTCCTCGACAGGGAACACTGAAGCTTTCTTT. The encoded protein is CASRSSTGNTEAFF.